Listed here are 6 T cell receptor beta chains from one sample, sequenced in a study of CD8 T cells in ankylosing spondylitis. TCRdb independently ran MiXCR on the 5' RACE reads; one entry per CDR3 protein. The sample has about 240,000 distinct CDR3 sequences, approximately 9% seen once. Material: blood, either unsorted or a sorted T cell fraction (not recorded which). All receptors come from a male donor with ankylosing spondylitis or in good health (not recorded which).

This clonotype was seen ten or more times. V usage is TRBV19 and J usage is TRBJ1-2; D perhaps matches TRBD1 (5 bases). The CDR3 loop spans 14 amino acids. Germline CDR1 LNHDA, CDR2 SQIVND (reference sequence). Deletions cut 8 bases from V and 2 bases from J, with 15 bases between. The DNA for the CDR3 is TGTGCCAGTCCCCGGGACGGAGAAAACTATGGCTACACCTTC. Its protein is CASPRDGENYGYTF.

This clonotype was recorded at least ten times. The rearrangement links TRBV20-1 to TRBJ2-4; D is uncertain. This CDR3 comprises 14 residues. CDR1 is DFQATT, CDR2 SNEGSKA, per germline (reference sequence). Trimming removed 3 bases at V and 0 bases at J, with 9 bases between. The CDR3 DNA is TGCAGTGCTAGTGAAACGGGAGCCAAAAACATTCAGTACTTC. Protein sequence: CSASETGAKNIQYF.

This clonotype was seen at least ten times. The chain uses TRBV5-1 and TRBJ2-5; D remains ambiguous. The CDR3 spans 14 residues. Germline CDR1 SGHRS, CDR2 YFSETQ. V was clipped by 0 bases and J by 4 bases, with 10 bases between them. The CDR3 protein is CASSLAPRSETQYF. CDR3 nucleotide sequence: TGCGCCAGCAGCTTGGCCCCCAGATCAGAGACCCAGTACTTC.

For this clonotype: Sequence at one end of the junction differs from germline and may be a read error. V gene TRBV5-1 combines with J gene TRBJ2-5; D is unclear. Per the germline V gene, CDR1 is SGHRS and CDR2 is YFSETQ. The CDR3 runs 13 residues. CDR3 sequence: CAGSLAGEETQYF. The CDR3 DNA reads as TGCGCCGGCAGCTTGGCCGGTGAAGAGACCCAGTACTTC.

This clonotype was seen ten or more times. This chain links TRBV12-3 or TRBV12-4 with TRBJ2-3; possible D gene TRBD1, 6 bases. V dropped 2 bases and J dropped 1 base, with 7 bases sitting between them. The CDR3 spans 14 residues. CDR3 in amino acids: CASSLNRGTDTQYF. The CDR3 nucleotides are TGTGCCAGCAGTTTAAACAGGGGCACAGATACGCAGTATTTT.

This clonotype was found a few times. DNA of the CDR3: TGTGCCATCAGGTCTGGACAGAGCTACGAGCAGTACTTC. Protein product: CAIRSGQSYEQYF. The chain links TRBV10-3 to TRBJ2-7, with D possibly TRBD1 on 6 matching bases. The V end was cut by 6 bases, the J end by 3 bases, with 12 bases between. The germline CDR1 and CDR2 sequences are ENHRY and SYGVKD. The CDR3 is 13 amino acids.